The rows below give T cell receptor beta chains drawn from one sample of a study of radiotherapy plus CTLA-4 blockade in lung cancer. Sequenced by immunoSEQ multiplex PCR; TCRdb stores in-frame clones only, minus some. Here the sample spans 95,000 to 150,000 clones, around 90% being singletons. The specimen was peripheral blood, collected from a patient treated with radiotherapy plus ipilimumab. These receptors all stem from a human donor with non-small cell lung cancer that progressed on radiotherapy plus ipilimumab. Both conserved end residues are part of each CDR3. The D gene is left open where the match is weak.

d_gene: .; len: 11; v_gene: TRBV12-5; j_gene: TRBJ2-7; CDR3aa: CASGFTYEQYF
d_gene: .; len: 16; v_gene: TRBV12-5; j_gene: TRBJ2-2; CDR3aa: CASPLAPATNTGELFF
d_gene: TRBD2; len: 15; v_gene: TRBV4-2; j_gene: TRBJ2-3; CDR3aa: CASSQGLAGWDTQYF
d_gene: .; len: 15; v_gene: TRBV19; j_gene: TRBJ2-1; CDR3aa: CASTSRGGDYNEQFF
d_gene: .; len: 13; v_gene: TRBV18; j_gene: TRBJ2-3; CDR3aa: CASSPPGTDTQYF
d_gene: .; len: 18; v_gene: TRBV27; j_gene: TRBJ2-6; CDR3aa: CASTPRDTQHVGANVLTF
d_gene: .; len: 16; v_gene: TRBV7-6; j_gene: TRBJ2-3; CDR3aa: CASSPLAGTGGDTQYF
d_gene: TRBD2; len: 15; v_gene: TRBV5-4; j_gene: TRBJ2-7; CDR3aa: CASSPSGSPPIEQYF
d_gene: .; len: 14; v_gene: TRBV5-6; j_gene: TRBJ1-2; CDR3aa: CASSLEQISHGYTF
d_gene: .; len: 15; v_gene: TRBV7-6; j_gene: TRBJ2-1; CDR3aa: CASSLARGLTNEQFF
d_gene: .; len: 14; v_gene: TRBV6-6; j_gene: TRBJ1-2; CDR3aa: CASSYSRENYGYTF
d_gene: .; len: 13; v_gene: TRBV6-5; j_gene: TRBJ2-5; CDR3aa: CASSYLVGGGMYF
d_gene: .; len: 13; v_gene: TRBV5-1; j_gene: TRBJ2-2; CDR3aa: CASSLDGTGELFF
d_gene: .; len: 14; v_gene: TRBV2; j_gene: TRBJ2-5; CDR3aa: CASSGSRSLGTQYF
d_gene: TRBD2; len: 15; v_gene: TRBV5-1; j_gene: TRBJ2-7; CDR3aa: CASSQLAGGPGEQYF
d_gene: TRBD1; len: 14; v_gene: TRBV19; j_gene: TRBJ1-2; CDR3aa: CASSVRDRRNGYTF
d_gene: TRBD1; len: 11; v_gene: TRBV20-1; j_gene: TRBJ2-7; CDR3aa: CSAATGVGQYF
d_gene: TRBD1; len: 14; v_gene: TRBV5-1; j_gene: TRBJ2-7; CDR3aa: CASSSQGAGYEQYF
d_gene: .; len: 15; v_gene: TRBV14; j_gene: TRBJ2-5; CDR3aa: CASSQRALGRETQYF
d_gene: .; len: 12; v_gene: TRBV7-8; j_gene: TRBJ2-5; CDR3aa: CASSWGKETQYF
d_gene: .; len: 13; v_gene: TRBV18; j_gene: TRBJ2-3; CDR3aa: CASSPPSVDTQYF
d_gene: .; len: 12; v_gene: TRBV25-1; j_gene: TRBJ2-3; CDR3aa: CASSAGTDTQYF
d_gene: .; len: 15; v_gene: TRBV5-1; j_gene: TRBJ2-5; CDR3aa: CASSDGLVFEETQYF
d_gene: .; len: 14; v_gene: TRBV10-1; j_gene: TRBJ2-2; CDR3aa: CASSEGGIGGELFF
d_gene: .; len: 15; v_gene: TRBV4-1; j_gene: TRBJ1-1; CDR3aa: CASSQVWGVGTEAFF
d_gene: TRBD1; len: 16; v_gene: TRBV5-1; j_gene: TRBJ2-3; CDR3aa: CASSLRSRGITDTQYF
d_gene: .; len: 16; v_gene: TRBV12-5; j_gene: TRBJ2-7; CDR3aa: CASGLVLSGHPREQYF
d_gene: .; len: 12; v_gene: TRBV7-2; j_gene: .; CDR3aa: CASSLPGYEQYF
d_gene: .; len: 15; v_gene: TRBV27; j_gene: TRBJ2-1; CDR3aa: CASRVSRFSYNEQFF
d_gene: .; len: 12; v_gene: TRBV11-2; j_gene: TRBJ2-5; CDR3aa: CASGLGSETQYF
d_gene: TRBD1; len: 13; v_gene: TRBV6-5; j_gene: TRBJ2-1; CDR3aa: CASSLQGAGEQFF
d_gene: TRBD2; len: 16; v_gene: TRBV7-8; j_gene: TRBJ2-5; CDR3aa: CASSPRTSGNWETQYF
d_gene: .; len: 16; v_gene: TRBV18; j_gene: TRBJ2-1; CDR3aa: CASSPRGSSSYNEQFF
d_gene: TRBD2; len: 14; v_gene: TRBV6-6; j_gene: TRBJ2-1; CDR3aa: CASIGLAGRNEQFF
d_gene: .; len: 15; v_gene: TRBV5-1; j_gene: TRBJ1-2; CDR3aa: CASSLVGGTSDGYTF
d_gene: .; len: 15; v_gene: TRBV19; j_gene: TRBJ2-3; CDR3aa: CASSLGGSSTDTQYF
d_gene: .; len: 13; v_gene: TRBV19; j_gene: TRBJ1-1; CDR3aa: CASSIPRNTEAFF
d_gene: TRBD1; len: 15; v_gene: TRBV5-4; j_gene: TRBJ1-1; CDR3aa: CASSPRTGSNTEAFF
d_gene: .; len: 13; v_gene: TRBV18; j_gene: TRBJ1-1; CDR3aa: CASSPGGNTEAFF
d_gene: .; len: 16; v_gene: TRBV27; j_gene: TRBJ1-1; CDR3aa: CASSPLSLRRNTEAFF
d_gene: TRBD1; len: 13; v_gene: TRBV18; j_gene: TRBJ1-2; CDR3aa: CASSKKQGAGYTF
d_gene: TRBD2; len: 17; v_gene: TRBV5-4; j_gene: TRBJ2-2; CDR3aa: CASSLASGGRGTGELFF
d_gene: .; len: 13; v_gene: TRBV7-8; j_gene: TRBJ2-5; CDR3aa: CASSPQFQETQYF
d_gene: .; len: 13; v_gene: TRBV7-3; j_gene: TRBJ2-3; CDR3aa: CASSLVGTDTQYF
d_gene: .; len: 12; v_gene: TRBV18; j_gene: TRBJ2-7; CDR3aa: CASSLKTYEQYF
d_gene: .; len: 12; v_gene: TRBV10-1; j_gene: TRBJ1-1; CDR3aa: CASSPRPGEAFF
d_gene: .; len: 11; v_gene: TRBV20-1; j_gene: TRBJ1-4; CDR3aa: CSARVGEKLFF
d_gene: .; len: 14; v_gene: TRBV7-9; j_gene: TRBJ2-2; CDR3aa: CASSFGAVIGELFF
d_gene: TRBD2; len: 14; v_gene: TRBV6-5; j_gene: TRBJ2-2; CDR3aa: CASSGLAGAGELFF
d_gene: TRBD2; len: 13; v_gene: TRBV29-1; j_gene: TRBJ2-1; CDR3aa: CSVAGRFYNEQFF
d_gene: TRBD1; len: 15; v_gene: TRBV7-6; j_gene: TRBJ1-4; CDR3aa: CASRPGQGVNEKLFF
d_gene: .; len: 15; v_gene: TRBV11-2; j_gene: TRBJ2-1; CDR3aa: CASSLELIVTYEQFF
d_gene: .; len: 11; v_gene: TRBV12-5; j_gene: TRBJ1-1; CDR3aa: CASGRGSPMSF
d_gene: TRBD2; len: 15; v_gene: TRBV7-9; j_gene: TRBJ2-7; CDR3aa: CASSFSGRPLYEQYF
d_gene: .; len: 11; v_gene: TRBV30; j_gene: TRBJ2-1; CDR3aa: CAWSVRNEQFF
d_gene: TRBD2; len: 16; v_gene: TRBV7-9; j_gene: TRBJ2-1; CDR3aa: CAVRAGTSGQYNEQFF
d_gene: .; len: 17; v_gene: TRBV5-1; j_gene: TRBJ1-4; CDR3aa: CASSFGLRPTTNEKLFF